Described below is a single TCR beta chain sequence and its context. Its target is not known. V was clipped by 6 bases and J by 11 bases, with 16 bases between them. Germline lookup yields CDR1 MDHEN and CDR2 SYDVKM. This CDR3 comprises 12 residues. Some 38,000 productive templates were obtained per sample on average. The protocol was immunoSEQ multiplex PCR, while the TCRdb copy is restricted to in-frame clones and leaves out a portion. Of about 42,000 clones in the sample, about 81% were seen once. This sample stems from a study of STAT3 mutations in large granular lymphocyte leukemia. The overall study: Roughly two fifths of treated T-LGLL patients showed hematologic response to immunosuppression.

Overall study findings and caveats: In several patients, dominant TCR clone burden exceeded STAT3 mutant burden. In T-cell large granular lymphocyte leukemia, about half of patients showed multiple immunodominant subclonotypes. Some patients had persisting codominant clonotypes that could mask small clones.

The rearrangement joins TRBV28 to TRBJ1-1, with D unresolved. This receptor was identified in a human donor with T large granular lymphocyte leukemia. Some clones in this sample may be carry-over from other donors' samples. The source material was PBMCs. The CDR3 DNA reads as TGTGCCAGCAGCCCGCCCTCTCGATCGGCTTTCTTT. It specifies CASSPPSRSAFF.